This record covers a single TCR beta chain. This clonotype was found a few times. The antigen this receptor binds is unknown. Per-base qualities were not stored, and no clone one base away is much larger. The CDR3 contains 14 residues, cysteine and phenylalanine counted. The retained sequence is limited to the CDR3, 42 bases, with the frame set at the first base. The germline V gene encodes CDR1 MNHNY and CDR2 SVGAGI (reference sequence). Trimming takes 3 bases from V and 7 bases from J, and the germline ends sit 10 bases apart. The sample comes from a study of post-analysis software for immune sequencing data (dated by TCRdb to the mid-2010s). For the study in its entirety: Disease courses on record covered relapsing-remitting, secondary progressive and progressive-relapsing multiple sclerosis, though some patients had no subtype annotation. Patient repertoires were compared against over ten previously published healthy control repertoires from donors aged 6 to 25 years. A subset of samples was prepared in parallel using single-end sample barcoding, then pooled and co-amplified after Illumina adapter ligation. Overall study results and their limits: Multiple sclerosis patients had significantly lower normalized Chao1 diversity than controls, a result that suggests substantial peripheral T-cell clonal expansion. Roughly 5 TRBV segments, including TRBV5-6, TRBV5-1 and TRBV20-1, were significantly more frequent in patients than controls. The multiple sclerosis patient group was slightly younger than the control group. Direct clustering with F measure showed strong co-clustering of samples prepared in the same batch, prompting a batch-effect correction.

To demonstrate the VDJtools post-analysis software, the study profiled TCR beta repertoires from the peripheral blood of 13 young patients with multiple sclerosis. The multiple sclerosis patients were children and adolescents between roughly 6 and 15 years of age. To prepare the library, PCR was applied. Reads for this sample came from an Illumina HiSeq 2500. To reduce PCR and sequencing biases, unique molecular identifiers were built into the TCR beta cDNA libraries. Approximately 500,000 cDNA molecules were obtained per 1 to 10 million input T cells, so each molecule approximated one T cell. The patient libraries were prepared and sequenced using the same protocol as the earlier healthy control dataset. Samples belonging to the same batch were prepared together, multiplexed and sequenced on a shared HiSeq lane. As for the original processing: Raw barcoded reads were processed with MIGEC, discarding single-read molecular identifier groups before consensus assembly and CDR3 extraction. VDJtools was used for post-analysis of the clonotype tables, and diversity was normalized by down-sampling every dataset to the size of the smallest sample. Repertoire overlap clustering matched CDR3 amino acid but not nucleotide sequences to correct batch-related cross-sample contamination. TCRdb reprocessed the public reads (quality trimming at Q25 with fastp, clone calling with MiXCR) and kept in-frame beta chains. Rows merge per CDR3 protein into single entries with the most common DNA and genes. These V and J calls originate from TCRdb's pipeline instead of the authors' own analysis. This sample has fewer than 550,000 distinct CDR3 sequences in its table, and 30% to 40% of those were observed once. Around 6.1% of the sample lies in the top ten.

The sequence was obtained from a girl aged 2-17 years with multiple sclerosis. The rearranged chain carries TRBV6-6 and TRBJ1-6, with TRBD1 perhaps the D gene, on 5 matching bases. Sample: blood. The sequenced DNA is TGTGCCAGCAGTTATACCGGGGCCAATTCACCCCTCCACTTT. Protein translation: CASSYTGANSPLHF.